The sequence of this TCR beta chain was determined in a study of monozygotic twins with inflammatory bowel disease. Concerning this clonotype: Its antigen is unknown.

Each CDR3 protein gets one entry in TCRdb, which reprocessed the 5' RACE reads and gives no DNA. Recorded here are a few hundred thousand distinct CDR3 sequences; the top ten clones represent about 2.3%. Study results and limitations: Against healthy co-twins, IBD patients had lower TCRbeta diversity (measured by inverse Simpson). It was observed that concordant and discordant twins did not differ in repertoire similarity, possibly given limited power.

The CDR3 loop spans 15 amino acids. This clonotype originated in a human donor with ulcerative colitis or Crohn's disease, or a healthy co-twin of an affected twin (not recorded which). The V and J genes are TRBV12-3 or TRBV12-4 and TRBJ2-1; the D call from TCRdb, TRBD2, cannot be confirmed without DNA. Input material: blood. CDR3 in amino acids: CASTLSGGLNNEQFF.